These 3 T cell receptor beta chains were all obtained from the same sample, sequenced in a study of CDR3 diversity in severe acne. Each CDR3 protein is one row after TCRdb ran MiXCR on the PCR reads. The sample shows about 84,000 distinct CDR3 sequences, 51% of them seen only once. The sequencing sample was made of blood. These receptors were obtained from a male donor in good health, without acne.

This clonotype was seen repeatedly, ten times or more. The chain has TRBV20-1 and TRBJ2-3, with 15 positions matching TRBD2. In germline, CDR1 is DFQATT, CDR2 SNEGSKA (reference sequence). The J segment lost 6 bases and the V segment lost 4 bases, leaving 8 bases of the junction unmatched. CDR3 length: 16 amino acids. The chain's CDR3 is CSANGLAGGPGDTQYF. The CDR3 DNA reads as TGCAGTGCTAACGGACTAGCGGGGGGGCCCGGGGATACGCAGTATTTT.

This clonotype was detected only a few times. This chain uses TRBV2 with TRBJ1-2, with D possibly being TRBD1 (5 bases). The V end was cut by 11 bases, the J end by 0 bases, with 16 bases between. The CDR3 loop spans 14 amino acids. The germline CDR1 and CDR2 sequences are SNHLY and FYNNEI. The CDR3 region is CAGRGIVANYGYTF. In nucleotides, the CDR3 is TGTGCCGGGCGGGGGATCGTCGCTAACTATGGCTACACCTTC.

This clonotype was seen a handful of times. The conserved phenylalanine or tryptophan is not found at the CDR3 terminus, so this likely reflects a read error. No DNA is shown, since the ends of the CDR3 on it are uncertain; the CDR3 is the one TCRdb lists. The gene calls are TRBV27 and TRBJ1-6; the table's D call, TRBD1, was not checked against the DNA. Both ends counted, the CDR3 spans 9 residues. Germline V lookup: CDR1 MNHEY, CDR2 SMNVEV (reference sequence). The CDR3 sequence is CASSLMVGG.